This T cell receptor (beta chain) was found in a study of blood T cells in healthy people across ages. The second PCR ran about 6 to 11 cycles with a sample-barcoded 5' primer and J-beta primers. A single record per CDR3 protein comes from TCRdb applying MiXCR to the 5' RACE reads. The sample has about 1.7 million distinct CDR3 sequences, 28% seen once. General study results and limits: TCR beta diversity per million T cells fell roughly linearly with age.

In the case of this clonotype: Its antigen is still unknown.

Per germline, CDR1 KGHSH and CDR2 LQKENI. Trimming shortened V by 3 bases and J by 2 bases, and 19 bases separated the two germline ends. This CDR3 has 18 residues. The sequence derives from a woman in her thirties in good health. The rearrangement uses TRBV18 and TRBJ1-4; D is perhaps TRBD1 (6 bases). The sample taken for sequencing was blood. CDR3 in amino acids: CASSPDVRGRRTNEKLFF. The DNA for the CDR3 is TGTGCCAGCTCACCGGATGTCAGGGGCAGAAGGACTAATGAAAAACTGTTTTTT.